A single sample gave rise to the 13 T cell receptor beta chains below, sequenced in a study of T cell repertoires in cytomegalovirus infection. MiXCR, applied by TCRdb to the reads, yields one record per CDR3 protein. The sample includes about 680,000 distinct CDR3 sequences, approximately 25% of them seen just once. Material for sequencing was CD8+ T cells from PBMCs. The receptors come from a human donor in good health (CMV status not recorded). Some clones in this sample may be carry-over from other donors' samples.

This clonotype was found many times. Germline is not matched at one junction end, which may reflect a read error. This chain connects TRBV28 to TRBJ2-5, with D maybe TRBD2 (5 bases). The CDR3 is made up of 13 amino acids. Germline V lookup: CDR1 MDHEN, CDR2 SYDVKM. CDR3 bases: TGTGCCAGCAGTTTAGAGGGAGAAGAGCCCCAGTACTTC. Amino acid sequence: CASSLEGEEPQYF. Full variable domain (outside the CDR3, taken from reference TRBV28 and TRBJ2-5): DVKVTQSSRYLVKRTGEKVFLECVQDMDHENMFWYRQDPGLGLRLIYFSYDVKMKEKGDIPEGYSVSREKKERFSLILESASTNQTSMYLCASSLEGEEPQYFGPGTRLLVL.

The sample holds many counts of this clonotype. The rearrangement uses TRBV7-8 and TRBJ2-5; a possible D gene is TRBD2 (5 bases). Trimming removed 2 bases from V and 1 base from J, with 20 bases in between. This CDR3 has 18 residues. The germline gives CDR1 SGHVS, CDR2 FQNEAQ. CDR3 amino acids: CASSLYPDDGEPQETQYF. The CDR3, as DNA: TGTGCCAGCAGCTTATACCCTGACGACGGGGAGCCCCAAGAGACCCAGTACTTC.

V is TRBV6-6 and J is TRBJ2-5, with 9 nucleotides matching TRBD1. With V trimmed by 3 bases and J by 5 bases, 10 bases remained unmatched. The CDR3 runs to 16 residues. Germline assignment: CDR1 MNHNY and CDR2 SVGAGI (reference sequence). In DNA form, the CDR3 reads TGTGCCAGCAGTTATATTGGGACAGGGTTTTCGGAGACCCAGTACTTC. Its translation is CASSYIGTGFSETQYF.

Only a few counts were recorded for this clonotype. The chain employs TRBV7-6 and TRBJ2-2; D might be TRBD1 (6 bases). V shed 5 bases and J shed 6 bases, with 19 bases lying between them. CDR3 length equals 16 residues. Per the germline V gene, CDR1 is SGHVS and CDR2 is FNYEAQ. The CDR3 is CASSAQGPWVSGELFF. Written as DNA, the CDR3 is TGTGCCAGCAGCGCGCAGGGGCCCTGGGTATCCGGGGAGCTGTTTTTT. Full variable domain (remainder filled in from reference TRBV7-6 and TRBJ2-2): GAGVSQSPRYKVTKRGQDVALRCDPISGHVSLYWYRQALGQGPEFLTYFNYEAQQDKSGLPNDRFSAERPEGSISTLTIQRTEQRDSAMYRCASSAQGPWVSGELFFGEGSRLTVL.

CDR3 sequence reads: CASSYPTSGGITDTQYF. The CDR3 nucleotides are TGTGCCAGCAGTTACCCCACTAGCGGGGGGATCACAGATACGCAGTATTTT. This chain connects TRBV6-2 or TRBV6-3 to TRBJ2-3; 12 bases are shared with TRBD2. The CDR3 is 17 amino acids. V shed 2 bases, J shed 2 bases, and the junction held 5 bases outside the gene matches. Germline CDR1 is MNHEY and CDR2 is SVGEGT.

The V call is TRBV7-6, the J call TRBJ2-7; 10 bases line up with TRBD1. V shed 5 bases, J shed 4 bases, and the junction held 14 bases outside the gene matches. The CDR3 is made up of 17 amino acids. CDR1 is SGHVS, CDR2 FNYEAQ, per germline. The CDR3 sequence is CASSPRPRQGAEYEQYV. The CDR3 DNA reads as TGTGCCAGCAGCCCAAGACCGAGACAGGGGGCTGAATACGAGCAGTACGTC.

This clonotype was detected ten times or more. The chain combines TRBV5-5 with TRBJ1-2; D ambiguous. Per the germline V gene, CDR1 is SGHKS and CDR2 is YYEKEE (reference sequence). The CDR3 has 13 amino acids. With 0 bases removed from V and 7 bases from J, the gap between germline ends came to 10 bases. The CDR3 loop reads CASSLAGSPGYTF. The CDR3 DNA is TGTGCCAGCAGCTTGGCGGGATCCCCTGGCTACACCTTC.

This clonotype was seen repeatedly, ten times or more. V is TRBV14 and J is TRBJ2-1, with a tentative D call TRBD2 (5 bases). The CDR3 runs 14 residues. The germline CDR1 and CDR2 sequences are SGHDN and FVKESK. V shed 2 bases and J shed 5 bases, with 10 bases lying between them. The CDR3 nucleotides are TGTGCCAGCAGCCAATCGGACGGGAACAATGAGCAGTTCTTC. This sequence encodes CASSQSDGNNEQFF. Full variable domain (missing parts from reference TRBV14 and TRBJ2-1): EAGVTQFPSHSVIEKGQTVTLRCDPISGHDNLYWYRRVMGKEIKFLLHFVKESKQDESGMPNNRFLAERTGGTYSTLKVQPAELEDSGVYFCASSQSDGNNEQFFGPGTRLTVL.

V and J are TRBV9 and TRBJ1-2, with 9 bases matching TRBD1. J gave up 5 bases and V 4 bases, and 9 bases lay outside the gene matches. Germline CDR1 SGDLS, CDR2 YYNGEE. The CDR3 consists of 15 residues. CDR3 sequence: CASSPGQGRGYGYTF. The DNA of the CDR3 is TGTGCCAGCAGCCCCGGACAGGGGAGAGGGTATGGCTACACCTTC.

The J gene is TRBJ2-1, the V gene TRBV28, with unresolved D. The CDR3 runs 16 residues. V was shortened by 1 base and J by 0 bases, with 10 bases between the two germline ends. CDR1 is MDHEN and CDR2 is SYDVKM in the germline V gene. The CDR3 bases are TGTGCCAGCAGTTTATCTGGTGACCCCTCCTACAATGAGCAGTTCTTC. It is translated as CASSLSGDPSYNEQFF.

This clonotype was detected only a few times. This sequence joins TRBV7-6 and TRBJ2-7; weak D call: TRBD2 (5 bases). The length of the CDR3 is 14 residues. Germline lookup yields CDR1 SGHVS and CDR2 FNYEAQ. V lost 5 bases to trimming and J lost 2 bases, with 13 bases between them. The CDR3: CASSPRGGPYEQYF. The CDR3 DNA follows: TGTGCCAGCAGCCCCCGCGGCGGGCCCTACGAGCAGTACTTC.

Note on this clonotype: A much larger clone differs by one base, so this may be a read error. V gene TRBV28 combines with J gene TRBJ1-1, with a weak D call TRBD1 (6 bases). This CDR3 contains 15 residues. In germline, CDR1 is MDHEN, CDR2 SYDVKM. This CDR3 is CANSLRTASNTEAFF. The CDR3 DNA sequence: TGTGCCAACAGTTTAAGGACAGCGTCAAACACTGAAGCTTTCTTT.

This chain links TRBV10-3 with TRBJ2-1; TRBD2 matches 12 bases. This CDR3 comprises 15 residues. The trim removed 3 bases at V and 14 bases at J, leaving 11 bases unmatched. CDR1 is ENHRY and CDR2 is SYGVKD in the germline V gene. CDR3 sequence: CAISDPLAGGLLEFF. The CDR3 DNA reads as TGTGCCATCAGTGACCCACTAGCGGGGGGCCTATTAGAGTTCTTC.